The 13 T cell receptor beta chains given below trace back to one sample, sequenced in a study of glioma-infiltrating T cells. TCR alpha and beta CDR3 regions were amplified from RNA using iRepertoire nested multiplex PCR. TCRdb used MiXCR to reprocess the multiplex PCR reads, holding one entry per CDR3 protein. The table shows 100,000 to 150,000 distinct CDR3 sequences, with roughly 24% occurring only once. Material: glioma tissue, nonneoplastic brain tissue, or PBMCs (not recorded which). The receptors derive from a human donor with low-grade glioma or glioblastoma, undergoing nonglioma brain surgery, or in good health (not recorded which).

As to this clonotype: A much larger clone lies a single base off, so this may be a read error. The genes are TRBV20-1 and TRBJ1-3; D ambiguous. Germline CDR1 and CDR2: DFQATT and SNEGSKA (reference sequence). This CDR3 is 14 amino acids long. CDR3 in amino acids: CSARDPGSGNTTYF. The CDR3 DNA sequence: TGCAGTGCTAGAGATCCAGGCTCTGGAAACACCACATATTTT.

This clonotype was counted only a few times. The chain joins TRBV10-2 to TRBJ2-5; 12 bases map to TRBD2. With 7 bases clipped from V and 0 bases from J, the junction kept 6 bases outside the gene matches. The CDR3 has 16 residues. Germline V gives CDR1 WSHSY, CDR2 SAAADI. The CDR3 loop reads CASKWRLAGDQETQYF. The CDR3, as DNA: TGCGCCAGCAAGTGGCGACTAGCGGGAGACCAAGAGACCCAGTACTTC.

This clonotype showed up many times. The chain couples TRBV6-1 to TRBJ2-2; 7 positions agree with TRBD2. Germline loops: CDR1 MNHNS, CDR2 SASEGT. This CDR3 has 16 residues. The CDR3 loop is CSSALRGGLNTGELFF. The DNA for the CDR3 is TGTTCGTCTGCATTACGCGGGGGACTTAACACCGGGGAGCTGTTTTTT.

In its sample, this clonotype was seen once. The junction does not match germline at one end; this may be a read error. The chain recombines TRBV10-3 with TRBJ2-1; D could derive from TRBD1 or TRBD2 (5 bases each). Germline CDR1 ENHRY, CDR2 SYGVKD. The CDR3 totals 17 residues. CDR3: CATAVRDGRSRDNEKFF. In DNA form, the CDR3 reads TGTGCCACCGCCGTCCGGGACGGTCGGTCACGCGACAATGAGAAGTTCTTC.

This clonotype appeared many times. This rearrangement joins TRBV4-1 to TRBJ1-1; D remains unclear. This CDR3 spans 13 amino acids. The germline V gene encodes CDR1 MGHRA and CDR2 YSYEKL. The V and J ends lost 7 bases and 2 bases respectively, with 11 bases between them. For the CDR3, the DNA is TGCGCCAGCAACTCCCCAGGTAACACTGAAGCTTTCTTT. This translates into CASNSPGNTEAFF.

This clonotype was seen a few times. This clone may be a read error of a much larger clone one base away. This CDR3 reads CASSFTGELFF. In DNA form, the CDR3 reads TGTGCCAGCAGTTTTACCGGGGAGCTGTTTTTT. The chain combines TRBV12-3 or TRBV12-4 with TRBJ2-2; D gene uncertain. This CDR3 spans 11 amino acids. Trimming took 3 bases from V and 5 from J, leaving 1 base between them.

The gene calls are TRBV7-2 and TRBJ1-2; 10 bases line up with TRBD1. With V trimmed by 4 bases and J by 4 bases, 3 bases remained unmatched. Germline V CDR1 and CDR2: SGHTA, FQGNSA. The CDR3 spans 14 residues. The chain's CDR3 is CASSSGQGLYGYTF. The CDR3 DNA reads TGTGCCAGCAGCTCGGGACAGGGGCTCTATGGCTACACCTTC.

Details on this clonotype: Germline is not matched at one junction end, which may reflect a read error. V is TRBV24-1 and J is TRBJ2-5, with D perhaps being TRBD1 or TRBD2 (5 bases each). CDR3 size: 13 residues. Germline V gene lookup returns CDR1 KGHDR and CDR2 SFDVKD. CDR3 nucleotides: TGCGCCACCGGTTCCCGGGACCGAGAGACCCAGTACTTC. Translating gives CATGSRDRETQYF.

This clonotype has ten or more counts. The V gene is TRBV27, the J gene TRBJ2-7; 8 nucleotides match TRBD2. V lost 5 bases, J lost 3 bases, and 9 bases stayed unmatched. The CDR3 is made up of 15 amino acids. Looked up from germline, CDR1 is MNHEY and CDR2 is SMNVEV (reference sequence). CDR3 nucleotide sequence: TGTGCCAGCAGTACAGTACCGGGACTAGTCTACGAGCAGTACTTC. Translation: CASSTVPGLVYEQYF.

This clonotype was observed many times. The chain is built from TRBV4-3 and TRBJ2-3, with TRBD2 as a possible D gene (6 bases). Trimming removed 0 bases from V and 1 base from J, with 14 bases in between. The CDR3 has 17 amino acids. The V gene's germline CDR1 is LGHNA and CDR2 YSLEER. The CDR3 here is CASSQDGLAFGTDTQYF. In nucleotides, the CDR3 is TGCGCCAGCAGCCAAGACGGCCTAGCGTTCGGCACAGATACGCAGTATTTT.

A word on this clonotype: A much larger clone lies a single base off, so this may be a read error. The chain couples TRBV28 to TRBJ2-3; possibly TRBD2 for D (5 bases). Germline V lookup: CDR1 MDHEN, CDR2 SYDVKM. The CDR3 has 15 amino acids. Trimming stripped 5 bases from V and 3 bases from J, with 15 bases between. Here the CDR3 DNA reads TGTGCCAGCAGTCCGACACTAGAGGAGACAGATACGCAGTATTTT. This gives the protein CASSPTLEETDTQYF.

This clonotype was picked up many times. This rearrangement joins TRBV3-1 to TRBJ2-3, with D unclear. V was shortened by 3 bases and J by 6 bases, with 16 bases between the two germline ends. Germline loops: CDR1 LGHDT, CDR2 YNNKEL (reference sequence). CDR3 length: 15 residues. The CDR3 spells CASSQPGRLRDTQYF. The CDR3, as DNA: TGTGCCAGCAGCCAGCCCGGGCGATTGCGGGATACGCAGTATTTT.

In regard to this clonotype: A read error is likely, as this CDR3 ends without the conserved phenylalanine or tryptophan. This rearrangement joins TRBV4-2 to TRBJ1-5, with D perhaps TRBD1 (6 bases). Trimming left V 1 base short and J 5 bases short, with 15 bases between. The CDR3 runs 16 residues. Germline lookup yields CDR1 LGHNA and CDR2 YNFKEQ. CDR3 nucleotide sequence: TGTGCCAGCAGCCAAGTACAAAACAGGGTTGATCAGCCCCAGCATTCT. As protein: CASSQVQNRVDQPQHS.